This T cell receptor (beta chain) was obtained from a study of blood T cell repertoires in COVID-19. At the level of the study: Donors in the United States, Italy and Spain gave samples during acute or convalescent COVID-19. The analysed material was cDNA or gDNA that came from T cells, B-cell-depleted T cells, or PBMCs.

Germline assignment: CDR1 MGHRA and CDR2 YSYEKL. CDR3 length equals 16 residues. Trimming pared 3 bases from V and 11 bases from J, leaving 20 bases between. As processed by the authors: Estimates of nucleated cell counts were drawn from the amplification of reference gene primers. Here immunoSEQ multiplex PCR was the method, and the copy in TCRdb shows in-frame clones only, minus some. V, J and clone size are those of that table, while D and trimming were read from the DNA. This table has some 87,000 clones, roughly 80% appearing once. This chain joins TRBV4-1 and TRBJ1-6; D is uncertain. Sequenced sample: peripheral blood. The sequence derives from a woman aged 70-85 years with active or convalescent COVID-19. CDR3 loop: CASSHAGFLGVAPLHF. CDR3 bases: TGCGCCAGCAGCCACGCCGGGTTCCTCGGAGTTGCACCCCTCCACTTT.